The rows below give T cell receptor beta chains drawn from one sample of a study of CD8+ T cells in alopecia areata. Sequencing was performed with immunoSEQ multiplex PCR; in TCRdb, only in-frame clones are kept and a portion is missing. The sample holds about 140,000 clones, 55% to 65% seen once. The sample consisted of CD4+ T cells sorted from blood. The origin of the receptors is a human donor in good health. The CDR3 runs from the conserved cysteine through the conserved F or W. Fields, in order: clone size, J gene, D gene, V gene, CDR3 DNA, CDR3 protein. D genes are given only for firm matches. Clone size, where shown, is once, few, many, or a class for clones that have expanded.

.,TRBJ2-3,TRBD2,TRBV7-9,TGTGCCAGCAGCTTGGAGGGGACTAGCATGGATACGCAGTATTTT,CASSLEGTSMDTQYF
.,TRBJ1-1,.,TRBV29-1,TGCAGCGTTGACAAGATAGGGGTGAACACTGAAGCTTTCTTT,CSVDKIGVNTEAFF
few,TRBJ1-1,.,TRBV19,TGTGCCAGTAGTATTAAAGCGGGACTGAACACTGAAGCTTTCTTT,CASSIKAGLNTEAFF
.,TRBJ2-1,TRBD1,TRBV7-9,TGTGCCAGCAGCCAGGGGCCGACAGGGATGAATGAGCAGTTCTTC,CASSQGPTGMNEQFF
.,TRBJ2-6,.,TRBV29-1,TGCAGCGTTGTTGTGGGGGCCAACGTCCTGACTTTC,CSVVVGANVLTF
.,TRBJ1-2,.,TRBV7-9,TGTGCCAGCAGCTCACCAACTAACTATGGCTACACCTTC,CASSSPTNYGYTF
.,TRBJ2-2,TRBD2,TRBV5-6,TGTGCCAGCAGCTTGATGGTTAGCGGGAGGGCGTCCGGGGAGCTGTTTTTT,CASSLMVSGRASGELFF
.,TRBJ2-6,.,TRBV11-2,TGTGCCAGCAGCTTAGTTTGGGCCACCTCTGGGGCCAACGTCCTGACTTTC,CASSLVWATSGANVLTF
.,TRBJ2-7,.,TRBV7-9,TGTGCCAGCAGCTCCAGACGGTCGTCCTACGAGCAGTACTTC,CASSSRRSSYEQYF
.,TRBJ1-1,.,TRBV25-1,TGTGCCAGCAGGGAGGGGACGACTGAAGCTTTCTTT,CASREGTTEAFF
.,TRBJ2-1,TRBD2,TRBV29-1,TGCAGCGCCCGCGAAGCGGGAGGGCCGGTAGGTGAGCAGTTCTTC,CSAREAGGPVGEQFF
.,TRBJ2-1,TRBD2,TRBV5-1,TGCGCCAGCAGCCCGAAGACTAGCGGGAGTGGCAATGAGCAGTTCTTC,CASSPKTSGSGNEQFF
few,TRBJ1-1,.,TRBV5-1,TGCGCCAGCAGCTTAATAGTGAACACTGAAGCTTTCTTT,CASSLIVNTEAFF
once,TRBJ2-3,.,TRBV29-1,TGCAGCGTTGTAGGAAGGGCGGTCACAGATACGCAGTATTTT,CSVVGRAVTDTQYF
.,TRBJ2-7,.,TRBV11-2,TGTGCCAGCAGCTTAGCCGGGACAACGAACTACGAGCAGTACTTC,CASSLAGTTNYEQYF
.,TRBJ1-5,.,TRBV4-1,TGCGCCAGCAGCCAAGATAGGAGGGACAATCAGCCCCAGCATTTT,CASSQDRRDNQPQHF
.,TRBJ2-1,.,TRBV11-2,TGTGCCAGCAGCTTAGATACGGGGGCCCCTGGCAGCAAGCAGTTCTTC,CASSLDTGAPGSKQFF
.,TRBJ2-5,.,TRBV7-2,TGTGCCAGCAGCCCCGTGGCCCTTCTCGAGACCCAGTACTTC,CASSPVALLETQYF
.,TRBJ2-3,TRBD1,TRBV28,TGTGCCAGCAGTGACGAGACAGGGTTGTCCACAGATACGCAGTATTTT,CASSDETGLSTDTQYF
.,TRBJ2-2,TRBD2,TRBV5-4,TGTGCCAGCAGTCTAGCGGGAGGGGTCCCCGGGGAGCTGTTTTTT,CASSLAGGVPGELFF
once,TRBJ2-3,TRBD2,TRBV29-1,TGCAGCGGCAGTAGCGGGAGATCGGCAGATACGCAGTATTTT,CSGSSGRSADTQYF
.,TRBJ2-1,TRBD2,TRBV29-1,TGCAGCGTTGAAAGGGGCGGGAGAGACCACAATGAGCAGTTCTTC,CSVERGGRDHNEQFF
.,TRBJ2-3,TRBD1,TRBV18,TGTGCCAGCTCACGCGGACAGGGGCCCACAGATACGCAGTATTTT,CASSRGQGPTDTQYF
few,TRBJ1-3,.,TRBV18,TGTGCCAGCTCACCTACAGGAGACTCTGGAAACACCATATATTTT,CASSPTGDSGNTIYF
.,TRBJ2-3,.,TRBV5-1,TGCGCCAGCAGCTTAACAGTAAAAGCCACAGATACGCAGTATTTT,CASSLTVKATDTQYF
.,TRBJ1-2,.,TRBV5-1,TGCGCCAGCAGCTTGGAGGAGATTGCAGGGAGACCTGGCTACACCTTC,CASSLEEIAGRPGYTF
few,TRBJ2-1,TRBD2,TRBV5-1,TGCGCCAGCAGCTTGGAGCTAGCGGGGGGCAATGAGCAGTTCTTC,CASSLELAGGNEQFF
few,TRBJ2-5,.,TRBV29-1,TGCAGCGTTGAACCTTTTCCCCTTGGGGCCTGGGAGACCCAGTACTTC,CSVEPFPLGAWETQYF